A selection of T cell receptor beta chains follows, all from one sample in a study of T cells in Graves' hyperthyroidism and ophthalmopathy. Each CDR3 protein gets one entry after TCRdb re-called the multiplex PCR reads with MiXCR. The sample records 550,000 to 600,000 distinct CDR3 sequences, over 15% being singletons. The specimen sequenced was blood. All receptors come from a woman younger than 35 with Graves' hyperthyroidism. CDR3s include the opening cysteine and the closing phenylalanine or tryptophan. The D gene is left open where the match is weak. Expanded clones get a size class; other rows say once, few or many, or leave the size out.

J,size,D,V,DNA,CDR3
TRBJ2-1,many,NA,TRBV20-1,TGCAGTGCTAGAGATTTGTCAGAGAATGAGCAGTTCTTC,CSARDLSENEQFF
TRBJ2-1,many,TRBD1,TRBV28,TGTGCCAGCAGTCCCTTGGTACGACAGGGTGCCTACAATGAGCAGTTCTTC,CASSPLVRQGAYNEQFF
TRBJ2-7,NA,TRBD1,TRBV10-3,TGTGCCATCGCCCCCGGGACAGGGTCCTACGAGCAGTACTTC,CAIAPGTGSYEQYF
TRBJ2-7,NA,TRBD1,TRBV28,TGTGCCAGCAGGGACGACAGGGGATACGAGCAGTACTTC,CASRDDRGYEQYF
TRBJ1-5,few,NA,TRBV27,TGTGCCAGCAGTCCAGGACAGAGAAGTAGCAATCAGCCCCAGCATTTT,CASSPGQRSSNQPQHF
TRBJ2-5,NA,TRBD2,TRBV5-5,TGTGCCAGCAGCTTGGGGCTAGCGGGAGAGTTCGAGACCCAGTACTTC,CASSLGLAGEFETQYF
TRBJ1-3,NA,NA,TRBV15,TGTGCCACCAGCAGCAGGGGAAACACCATATATTTT,CATSSRGNTIYF
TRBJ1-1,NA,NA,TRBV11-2,TGCGCCAGCAGCCCGGACCCACTTTTGAACACTGAAGCTTTCTTT,CASSPDPLLNTEAFF
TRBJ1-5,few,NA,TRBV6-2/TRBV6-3,TGTGCCAGCAGACGCCCGGGACGGGAGAATCAGCCCCAGCATTTT,CASRRPGRENQPQHF
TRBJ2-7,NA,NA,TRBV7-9,TGTGCCAGCAGCTCAAAGGGGTCCTACGAGCAGTGCTTC,CASSSKGSYEQCF
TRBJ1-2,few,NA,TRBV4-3,TGCGCCAGCAGCCAAGATTGGCAGGGATCTAACTATGGCTACACCTTC,CASSQDWQGSNYGYTF
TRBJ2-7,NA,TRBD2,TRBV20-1,TGCAGCCGGGGGGGATCTGAGCAGTACTTC,CSRGGSEQYF
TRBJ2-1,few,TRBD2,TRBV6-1,TGTGCCAGCAGCAGACTAGCGGGGATGTACGATGAGCAGTTCTTC,CASSRLAGMYDEQFF
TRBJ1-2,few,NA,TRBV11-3,TGTGCCAGCAGCTTAGGACCACAGGGCGACTATGGCTACACCTTC,CASSLGPQGDYGYTF
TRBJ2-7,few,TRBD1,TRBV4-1,TGCGCCAGCAGCCAACCTGACAGGGACACGTACGAGCAGTACTTC,CASSQPDRDTYEQYF